These T cell receptor beta chains were read from a single sample in a study of T-cell memory formation after mild COVID-19. One entry per CDR3 protein, called by TCRdb with MiXCR from the 5' RACE reads. This table holds a few hundred thousand distinct CDR3 sequences, under 20% found once. Sequenced: PBMCs or a T cell subset sorted from them (not recorded which). These receptors were collected from a man aged 18-30 years who had mild COVID-19 (a few samples of this study predate the infection). Cell type and time point are not known. Each CDR3 is given with its conserved first and last residue. The D gene is left open where the match is weak. Clone size is stated in some rows and not others, as once, few, many or a class when expanded.

clone_size	v_call	d_call	j_call	cdr3_nt	cdr3_aa
few	TRBV6-2/TRBV6-3	NA	TRBJ2-3	TGTGCCAGCAGTTATCCGGGGGCATCAGTGGATACGCAGTATTTT	CASSYPGASVDTQYF
NA	TRBV12-3/TRBV12-4	NA	TRBJ2-5	TGTGCCAGCAGTTTCACAGGGCGCGGAGAGACCCAGTACTTC	CASSFTGRGETQYF
NA	TRBV5-1	TRBD1	TRBJ2-5	TGCGCCAGCGAGGCCGGGACAGGGCGTGAGACCCAGTACTTC	CASEAGTGRETQYF
few	TRBV29-1	TRBD1	TRBJ1-3	TGCAGCGTTGTGGACAGGGCCCCGCCGCGCACCATATATTTT	CSVVDRAPPRTIYF
few	TRBV2	TRBD2	TRBJ2-7	TGTGCCAGCCACCAACTAGCGGGCTACGAGCAGTACTTC	CASHQLAGYEQYF
few	TRBV14	NA	TRBJ1-1	TGTGCCAGCAGCCAAGATCGGTACTGGAGGGATACGAACACTGAAGCTTTCTTT	CASSQDRYWRDTNTEAFF
few	TRBV9	TRBD1	TRBJ1-4	TGTGCCAGCAGCGCAAGGACAGGGTCCGTCGCAACTAATGAAAAACTGTTTTTT	CASSARTGSVATNEKLFF
NA	TRBV29-1	TRBD1	TRBJ1-2	TGCAGCGTTGAAGGGGACAGTAACTATGGCTACACCTTC	CSVEGDSNYGYTF
NA	TRBV5-1	NA	TRBJ1-2	TGCGCCAGCAGCTTCTGGGGGATACCTGGCTACACCTTC	CASSFWGIPGYTF
few	TRBV4-3	NA	TRBJ1-1	TGCGCCAGCAGCCTCCACTTCGGGGGCCCCATGAACACTGAAGCTTTCTTT	CASSLHFGGPMNTEAFF
NA	TRBV5-1	NA	TRBJ2-2	TGCGCCAGCAGCCTTTACGGGGGATCGATCGGGGAGCTGTTTTTT	CASSLYGGSIGELFF
NA	TRBV3-1	NA	TRBJ2-1	TGTGCCAGCAGCCAACTGACGGCCTACAATGAGCAGTTCTTC	CASSQLTAYNEQFF
few	TRBV15	TRBD2	TRBJ2-7	TGTGCCACCAGCAGAGCCGTAGCGGGGCCCTACGAGCAGTACTTC	CATSRAVAGPYEQYF
NA	TRBV2	TRBD1	TRBJ1-6	TGTGCCAGCAATCAGGACAGGGCCGGTAATTCACCCCTCCACTTT	CASNQDRAGNSPLHF
NA	TRBV10-2	NA	TRBJ1-2	TGCGCCAGCAGTGAGCAACCTGGGGGAGGCTACACCTTC	CASSEQPGGGYTF
NA	TRBV7-3	NA	TRBJ2-1	TGTGCCAGCAGCCCCTACTTTGGGGTTGGGAATGAGCAGTTCTTC	CASSPYFGVGNEQFF
NA	TRBV5-4	NA	TRBJ2-1	TGTGCCAGCAGCTTGGGTGACAGGCTGTCCGAGCAGTTCTTC	CASSLGDRLSEQFF
NA	TRBV7-9	NA	TRBJ2-3	TGTGCCAGCAGCGGTCCAGAGTTTCGCACAGATACGCAGTATTTT	CASSGPEFRTDTQYF
many	TRBV11-2	TRBD2	TRBJ2-2	TGTGCCAGCAGCTTGGGACTAGCGGGGACCGGGGAGCTGTTTTTT	CASSLGLAGTGELFF
NA	TRBV20-1	NA	TRBJ1-2	TGCAGTGCTAGAGATCCAGGAAACTATGGCTACACCTTC	CSARDPGNYGYTF
NA	TRBV9	NA	TRBJ2-3	TGTGCCAGCAGCGTATCAGGGGCTGTCGCAGATACGCAGTATTTT	CASSVSGAVADTQYF
many	TRBV7-2	NA	TRBJ1-6	TGTGCCAGCAGCCACCAGACCGGGACCGTCAGCTCCTATAATTCACCCCTCCACTTT	CASSHQTGTVSSYNSPLHF
NA	TRBV7-9	TRBD2	TRBJ2-5	TGTGCCAGCAGCCCCCATTTAGCGGGGGGGCCGAGAGAGAACCAGTACTTC	CASSPHLAGGPRENQYF
NA	TRBV7-6	TRBD1	TRBJ2-7	TGTGCCAGCAGCCCCCTCACAGGGGGCGAGCAGTACTTC	CASSPLTGGEQYF
NA	TRBV7-8	NA	TRBJ1-2	TGTGCCAGCAGCTTCGGTGGGGGTCCTAACTATGGCTACACCTTC	CASSFGGGPNYGYTF
many	TRBV7-7	NA	TRBJ2-5	TGTGCCAGCAGCCAGGGACGGCAAGAGACCCAGTACTTC	CASSQGRQETQYF
few	TRBV7-9	TRBD1	TRBJ1-4	TGTGCCAGCAGCAGGAGTTCTCCCGGGACAGGGAATGAAAAACTGTTTTTT	CASSRSSPGTGNEKLFF
NA	TRBV12-5	NA	TRBJ1-1	TGTGCTAGTGGCCGTCCGGACACTGAAGCTTTCTTT	CASGRPDTEAFF
few	TRBV9	TRBD1	TRBJ2-3	TGTGCCAGCAGCCCCCGACAGGGCCCAGATACGCAGTATTTT	CASSPRQGPDTQYF
once	TRBV28	NA	TRBJ1-4	TGTGCCATCAGTTTCTGGGACATCGGGCAAGGGGAAAAACTGTTTTTT	CAISFWDIGQGEKLFF
many	TRBV7-2	NA	TRBJ2-5	TGTGCCAGCAGCTACCGATTTGGGTCGGAGACCCAGTACTTC	CASSYRFGSETQYF
NA	TRBV5-1	NA	TRBJ1-2	TGCGCCAGCAGGGCAGACCGCTATGGCTACACCTTC	CASRADRYGYTF
few	TRBV7-8	NA	TRBJ2-2	TGTGCCAGCAGCTTAGCAGAGAGCGGGCTCACTACCGGGGAGCTGTTTTTT	CASSLAESGLTTGELFF
few	TRBV7-3	NA	TRBJ2-5	TGTGCCAGCAGCTCAACCCCCCGCCCAGGGGAGACCCAGTACTTC	CASSSTPRPGETQYF
NA	TRBV7-9	NA	TRBJ2-3	TGTGCCAGCAGCCTACCGGGACGAGAGCAGTATTTT	CASSLPGREQYF
NA	TRBV5-6	NA	TRBJ1-6	TGTGCCAGCAGCTTGCTAATGACGGCACCTAGGTCACCCCTCCACTTT	CASSLLMTAPRSPLHF
many	TRBV7-2	TRBD1	TRBJ1-6	TGTGCCAGCAGCTGGGGACAGGCCGATAATTCACCCCTCCACTTT	CASSWGQADNSPLHF
many	TRBV7-3	NA	TRBJ1-5	TGTGCCAGCAGCGCGGACCGGGGTCAGCCCCAGCATTTT	CASSADRGQPQHF
few	TRBV7-2	TRBD2	TRBJ2-5	TGTGCCAGCAGCTCCGTGCGGGGACTAGTAACGGAGACCCAGTACTTC	CASSSVRGLVTETQYF